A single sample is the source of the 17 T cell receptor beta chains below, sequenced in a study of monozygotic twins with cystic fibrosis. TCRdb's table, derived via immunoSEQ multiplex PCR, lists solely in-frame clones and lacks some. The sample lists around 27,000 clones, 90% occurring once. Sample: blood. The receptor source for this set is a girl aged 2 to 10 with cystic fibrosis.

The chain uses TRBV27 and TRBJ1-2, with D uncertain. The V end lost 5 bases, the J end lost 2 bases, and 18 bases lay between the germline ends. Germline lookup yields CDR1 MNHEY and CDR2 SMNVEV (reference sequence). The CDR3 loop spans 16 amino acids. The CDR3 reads CASSPRAEQPNYGYTF. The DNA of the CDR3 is TGTGCCAGCAGTCCGCGGGCGGAGCAGCCGAACTATGGCTACACCTTC.

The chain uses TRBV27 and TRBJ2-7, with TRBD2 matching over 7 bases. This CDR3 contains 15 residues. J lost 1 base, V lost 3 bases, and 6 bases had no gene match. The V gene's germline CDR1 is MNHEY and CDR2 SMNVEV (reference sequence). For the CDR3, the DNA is TGTGCCAGCAGTTTGAAAAGGGAGGGGTCCTACGAGCAGTACTTC. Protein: CASSLKREGSYEQYF.

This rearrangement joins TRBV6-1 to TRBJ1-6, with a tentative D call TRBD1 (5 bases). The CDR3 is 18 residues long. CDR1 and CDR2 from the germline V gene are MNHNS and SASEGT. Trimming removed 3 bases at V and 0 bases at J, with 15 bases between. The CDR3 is CASSEGPTSSSYNSPLHF. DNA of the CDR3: TGTGCCAGCAGTGAGGGACCAACGTCCAGCTCCTATAATTCACCCCTCCACTTT.

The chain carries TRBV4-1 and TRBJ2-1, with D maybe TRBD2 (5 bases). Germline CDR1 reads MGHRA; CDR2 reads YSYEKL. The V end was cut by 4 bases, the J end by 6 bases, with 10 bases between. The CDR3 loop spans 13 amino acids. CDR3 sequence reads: CASSPQRGNEQFF. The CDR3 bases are TGCGCCAGCAGCCCCCAACGGGGCAATGAGCAGTTCTTC.

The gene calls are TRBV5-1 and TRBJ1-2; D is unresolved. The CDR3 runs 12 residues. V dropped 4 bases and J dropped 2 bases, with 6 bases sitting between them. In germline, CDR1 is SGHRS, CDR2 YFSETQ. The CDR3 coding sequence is TGCGCCAGCAGCCCGGACAACTATGGCTACACCTTC. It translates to CASSPDNYGYTF.

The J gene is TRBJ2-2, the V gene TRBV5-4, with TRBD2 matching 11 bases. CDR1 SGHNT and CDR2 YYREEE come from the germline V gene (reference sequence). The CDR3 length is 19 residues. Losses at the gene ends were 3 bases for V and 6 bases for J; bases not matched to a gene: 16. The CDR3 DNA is TGTGCCAGCAGCTCCCAGAGACTAGCGGGGAGATTAACGGCCGGGGAGCTGTTTTTT. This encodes CASSSQRLAGRLTAGELFF.

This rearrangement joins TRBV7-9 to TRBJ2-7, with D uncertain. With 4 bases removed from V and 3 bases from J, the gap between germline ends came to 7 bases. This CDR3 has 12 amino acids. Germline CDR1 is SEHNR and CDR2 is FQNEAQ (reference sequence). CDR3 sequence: CASSSYNYEQYF. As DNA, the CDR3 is TGTGCCAGCAGCTCGTACAACTACGAGCAGTACTTC.

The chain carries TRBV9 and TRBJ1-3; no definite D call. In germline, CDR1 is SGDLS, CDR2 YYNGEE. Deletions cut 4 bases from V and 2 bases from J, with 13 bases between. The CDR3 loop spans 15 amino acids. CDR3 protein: CASSPQVEPGNTIYF. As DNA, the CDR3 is TGTGCCAGCAGCCCCCAGGTAGAACCTGGAAACACCATATATTTT.

The CDR3 DNA follows: TGTGCCAGCAGCTTATCGCGGGGCTCTAGCACAGATACGCAGTATTTT. As protein: CASSLSRGSSTDTQYF. This sequence joins TRBV7-2 and TRBJ2-3; TRBD2 is a possible D gene (6 bases). Per the germline V gene, CDR1 is SGHTA and CDR2 is FQGNSA. V was shortened by 2 bases and J by 0 bases, with 12 bases between the two germline ends. This CDR3 spans 16 amino acids.

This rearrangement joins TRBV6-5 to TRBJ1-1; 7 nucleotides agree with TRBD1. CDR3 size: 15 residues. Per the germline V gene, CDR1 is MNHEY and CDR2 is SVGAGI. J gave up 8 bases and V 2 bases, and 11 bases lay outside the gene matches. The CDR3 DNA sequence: TGTGCCAGCAGTTACGAACAGGGGCGCGTAGCCGAAGCTTTCTTT. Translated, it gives CASSYEQGRVAEAFF.

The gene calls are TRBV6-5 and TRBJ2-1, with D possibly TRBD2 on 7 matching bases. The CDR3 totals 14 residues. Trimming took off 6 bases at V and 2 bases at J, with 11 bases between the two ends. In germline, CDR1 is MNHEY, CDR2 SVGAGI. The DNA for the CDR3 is TGTGCCAGCAGGAGGGGGGGGCCCTACAATGAGCAGTTCTTC. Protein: CASRRGGPYNEQFF.

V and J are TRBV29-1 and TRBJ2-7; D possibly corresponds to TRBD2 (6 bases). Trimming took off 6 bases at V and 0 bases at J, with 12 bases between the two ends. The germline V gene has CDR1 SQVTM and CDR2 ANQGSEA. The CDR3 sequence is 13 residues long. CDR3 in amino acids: CSVEGSASYEQYF. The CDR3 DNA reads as TGCAGCGTGGAGGGCTCCGCCTCCTACGAGCAGTACTTC.

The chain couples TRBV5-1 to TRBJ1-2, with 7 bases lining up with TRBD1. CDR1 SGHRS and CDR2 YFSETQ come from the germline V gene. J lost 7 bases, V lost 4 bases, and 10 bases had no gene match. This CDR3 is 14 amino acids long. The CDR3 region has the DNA TGCGCCAGCAGCGCCGAGGGGGCTAGTCTTGGCTACACCTTC. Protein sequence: CASSAEGASLGYTF. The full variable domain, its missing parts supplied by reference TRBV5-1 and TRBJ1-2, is KAGVTQTPRYLIKTRGQQVTLSCSPISGHRSVSWYQQTPGQGLQFLFEYFSETQRNKGNFPGRFSGRQFSNSRSEMNVSTLELGDSALYLCASSAEGASLGYTFGSGTRLTVV.

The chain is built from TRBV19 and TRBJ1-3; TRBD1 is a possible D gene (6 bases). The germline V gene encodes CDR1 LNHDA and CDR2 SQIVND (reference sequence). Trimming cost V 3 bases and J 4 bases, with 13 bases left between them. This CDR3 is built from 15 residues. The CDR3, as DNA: TGTGCCAGTAGTATCCCGACAGGTGCCGGAAACACCATATATTTT. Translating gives CASSIPTGAGNTIYF.

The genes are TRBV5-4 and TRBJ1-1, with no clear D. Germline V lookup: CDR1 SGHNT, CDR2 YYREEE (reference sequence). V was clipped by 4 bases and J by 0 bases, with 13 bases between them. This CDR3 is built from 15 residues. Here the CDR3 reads CASSPSGSLNTEAFF. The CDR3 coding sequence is TGTGCCAGCAGCCCTAGCGGGTCATTGAACACTGAAGCTTTCTTT. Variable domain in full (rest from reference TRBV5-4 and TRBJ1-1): ETGVTQSPTHLIKTRGQQVTLRCSSQSGHNTVSWYQQALGQGPQFIFQYYREEENGRGNFPPRFSGLQFPNYSSELNVNALELDDSALYLCASSPSGSLNTEAFFGQGTRLTVV.

CDR3 in amino acids: CASSVGQPNEKLFF. The CDR3 coding sequence is TGTGCCAGCAGCGTCGGGCAGCCTAATGAAAAACTGTTTTTT. The chain couples TRBV9 to TRBJ1-4, with D hard to call. The germline V and J ends were trimmed by 2 bases and 3 bases, with 8 bases remaining between them. CDR1 is SGDLS and CDR2 is YYNGEE in the germline V gene. There are 14 residues in the CDR3.

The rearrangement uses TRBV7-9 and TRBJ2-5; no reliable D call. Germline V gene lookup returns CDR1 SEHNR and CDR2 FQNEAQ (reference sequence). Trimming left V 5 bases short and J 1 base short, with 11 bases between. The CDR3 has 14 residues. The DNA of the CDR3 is TGTGCCAGCAGCCGACTGCCAGTCCAAGAGACCCAGTACTTC. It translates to CASSRLPVQETQYF. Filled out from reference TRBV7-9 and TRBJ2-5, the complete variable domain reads DTGVSQNPRHKITKRGQNVTFRCDPISEHNRLYWYRQTLGQGPEFLTYFQNEAQLEKSRLLSDRFSAERPKGSFSTLEIQRTEQGDSAMYLCASSRLPVQETQYFGPGTRLLVL.